This entry describes one TCR beta chain. The antigen is undetermined. These data are taken from a study of T cell responses to AZD1222 COVID-19 vaccine. Study-wide context: It was second doses at about 4 or about 12 weeks that were pooled.

Findings of the study overall: CD4 TCRs covered the whole spike, strongest at regions 160-218 and 743-854. Unmutated variant regions reportedly attract nearly half of all spike-specific TCRs.

Repertoires were generated with immunoSEQ multiplex PCR, while TCRdb's copy carries only in-frame clones and drops some. The data contain approximately 91,000 clones, roughly 90% of them singletons. The CDR3 totals 15 residues. CDR1 and CDR2 from the germline V gene are SGHNT and YYREEE (reference sequence). Trimming left V 0 bases short and J 8 bases short, with 17 bases between. Specimen: peripheral blood, collected on day 0 of AZD1222 vaccination. The sequence was obtained from an adult in good health. The chain uses TRBV5-4 and TRBJ1-1; D is perhaps TRBD1 (6 bases). CDR3 region: CASSLGGQSTPEAFF. CDR3 DNA: TGTGCCAGCAGCTTGGGCGGACAGTCGACCCCGGAAGCTTTCTTT.